The rows below give T cell receptor beta chains drawn from one sample of a study of T-cell reconstitution after alpha-beta-depleted transplantation in children. TCRdb analysed the PCR reads with MiXCR anew, one entry per CDR3 protein. Counted here are about 370,000 distinct CDR3 sequences, 20% occurring once; the ten biggest clones make up 3% to 4.5%. The source was PBMCs from the stem cell graft donor, collected from the stem cell graft. These TCRs come from a human donor who donated a stem cell graft to a child with acute myeloid leukemia. The CDR3 runs from the conserved cysteine through the conserved F or W. A D gene is named only where the DNA matches it firmly. The size of a clone is reported for some rows only, either as once, few or many, or as a class for expanded clones.

clone size,D gene,V gene,J gene,CDR3 protein,CDR3 DNA
few,-,TRBV7-3,TRBJ1-1,CASSSYGGMNTEAFF,TGTGCCAGCAGCTCGTATGGGGGGATGAACACTGAAGCTTTCTTT
-,TRBD2,TRBV7-9,TRBJ2-1,CASSLSASGNEQFF,TGTGCCAGCAGCTTGTCAGCTAGCGGCAATGAGCAGTTCTTC
few,-,TRBV7-8,TRBJ1-6,CASSLARESPLHF,TGTGCCAGCAGCTTAGCGAGGGAGTCACCCCTCCACTTT
few,-,TRBV6-5,TRBJ2-2,CASAKRPNTGELFF,TGTGCCAGCGCTAAGCGACCGAACACCGGGGAGCTGTTTTTT
-,-,TRBV12-3/TRBV12-4,TRBJ2-7,CASSFRLVGEQYF,TGTGCCAGCAGTTTCAGACTAGTAGGCGAGCAGTACTTC
many,-,TRBV4-1,TRBJ2-7,CASVGHEQYF,TGCGCCAGCGTAGGCCACGAGCAGTACTTC
few,TRBD2,TRBV4-1,TRBJ2-7,CASSQDLRTSGSHEQYF,TGCGCCAGCAGCCAAGATCTAAGGACTAGCGGGAGTCACGAGCAGTACTTC
many,TRBD1,TRBV6-1,TRBJ2-1,CASRTRRQGRNEQFF,TGTGCCAGCAGAACCCGGCGACAGGGCCGAAATGAGCAGTTCTTC
-,-,TRBV7-6,TRBJ1-5,CASSRATGVGQPQHF,TGTGCCAGCAGCCGCGCGACTGGGGTGGGACAGCCCCAGCATTTT
once,TRBD2,TRBV12-3/TRBV12-4,TRBJ2-7,CASTLRRGGSYEQYF,TGTGCCAGCACCCTCCGGCGGGGGGGTTCCTACGAGCAGTACTTC
-,-,TRBV26,TRBJ2-2,CASSRTPSRDTGELFF,TGTGCCAGCAGTCGGACCCCCTCGCGGGACACCGGGGAGCTGTTTTTT
-,-,TRBV25-1,TRBJ1-3,CASSDGSLAGRAIYF,TGTGCCAGCAGTGATGGGAGCCTCGCGGGGAGGGCCATATATTTT
few,TRBD1,TRBV28,TRBJ2-7,CASRGQGDPYEQYF,TGTGCCAGCAGAGGACAGGGGGATCCCTACGAGCAGTACTTC
few,-,TRBV24-1,TRBJ2-1,CATSEWSSSYNEQFF,TGTGCCACCAGTGAATGGTCCAGCTCCTACAATGAGCAGTTCTTC
many,TRBD2,TRBV20-1,TRBJ2-5,CSAKVGGTSVETQYF,TGCAGTGCTAAAGTCGGTGGGACTAGTGTGGAGACCCAGTACTTC
-,-,TRBV28,TRBJ2-7,CASSLPGVYEQYF,TGTGCCAGCAGTTTACCGGGAGTGTACGAGCAGTACTTC
few,-,TRBV6-5,TRBJ1-3,CASSTEQGRPGNTIYF,TGTGCCAGCAGTACCGAACAGGGTCGGCCTGGAAACACCATATATTTT
-,-,TRBV12-3/TRBV12-4,TRBJ1-1,CASSFRQAFISDTEAFF,TGTGCCAGCAGTTTCAGGCAGGCCTTTATCTCGGACACTGAAGCTTTCTTT
-,TRBD2,TRBV5-1,TRBJ2-3,CASSLRRGGRTDTQYF,TGCGCCAGCAGCCTTCGGCGGGGGGGGCGCACAGATACGCAGTATTTT
-,-,TRBV12-3/TRBV12-4,TRBJ2-3,CASRETGDGTDTQYF,TGTGCCAGCAGGGAGACTGGGGACGGCACAGATACGCAGTATTTT
many,-,TRBV29-1,TRBJ2-3,CSVALAGSSTDTQYF,TGCAGCGTTGCGTTGGCAGGGTCTAGCACAGATACGCAGTATTTT
-,-,TRBV6-2/TRBV6-3,TRBJ2-2,CASSYRLLGTGELFF,TGTGCCAGCAGTTACCGGCTCCTTGGCACCGGGGAGCTGTTTTTT
many,TRBD2,TRBV27,TRBJ2-2,CASSKIAGVSTGELFF,TGTGCCAGCAGCAAAATAGCGGGAGTATCCACCGGGGAGCTGTTTTTT
many,-,TRBV20-1,TRBJ1-2,CSARDNLNYGYTF,TGCAGTGCCAGGGACAACCTTAACTATGGCTACACCTTC
-,-,TRBV6-2/TRBV6-3,TRBJ1-5,CASSYLRGAQPQHF,TGTGCCAGCAGTTACCTACGAGGAGCTCAGCCCCAGCATTTT
many,-,TRBV12-3/TRBV12-4,TRBJ2-7,CASSLSQGSYEQYF,TGTGCCAGCAGTTTAAGTCAGGGGTCCTACGAGCAGTACTTC
-,-,TRBV6-2/TRBV6-3,TRBJ2-7,CASSYLRDRYEQYF,TGTGCCAGCAGTTACCTACGGGACCGCTACGAGCAGTACTTC
-,TRBD2,TRBV29-1,TRBJ2-5,CSVEGIKTSGRERTQYF,TGCAGCGTTGAAGGGATAAAGACTAGCGGGAGGGAGAGAACCCAGTACTTC
-,-,TRBV24-1,TRBJ2-1,CATSRSYEQFF,TGTGCCACCAGTCGGAGCTACGAGCAGTTCTTC
-,TRBD2,TRBV24-1,TRBJ2-1,CATSDPTSGRDFF,TGTGCCACCAGTGATCCGACTAGCGGCAGGGACTTCTTC
-,TRBD1,TRBV27,TRBJ2-1,CATALGQGNNEQFF,TGTGCCACAGCCTTGGGACAGGGCAACAATGAGCAGTTCTTC